Presented here are 25 T cell receptor beta chains from one specimen sequenced in a study of cytomegalovirus exposure and HLA in healthy donors. The table came from immunoSEQ multiplex PCR; TCRdb's copy has only in-frame clones and leaves some out. The data show 300,000 to 400,000 clones, with approximately 85% seen just once and around 1% held by the top ten. Sequencing was done on a sample of PBMCs. The source of these receptors is a man in his thirties or forties in good health and CMV-seronegative.

This chain uses TRBV18 with TRBJ1-5; tentatively, D is TRBD1 (6 bases). V lost 2 bases, J lost 9 bases, and 14 bases lay in between. The CDR3 totals 14 residues. Germline loops: CDR1 KGHSH, CDR2 LQKENI. CDR3: CASSPETARGPQHF. CDR3 DNA: TGTGCCAGCTCACCAGAGACAGCCAGGGGGCCCCAGCATTTT.

The chain couples TRBV11-2 to TRBJ2-6; 9 bases agree with TRBD1. CDR3 length: 17 residues. The junction had 11 bases not matched to a gene; V was cut back by 6 bases and J by 5 bases. Germline CDR1 and CDR2: SGHAT and FQNNGV. In DNA, the CDR3 is TGTGCCAGCAGGCCCTGGACAGGGGTCCTTAGGGCCAACGTCCTGACTTTC. It specifies CASRPWTGVLRANVLTF.

V is TRBV4-3 and J is TRBJ1-2, with D hard to call. Germline assignment: CDR1 LGHNA and CDR2 YSLEER. Trimming removed 0 bases from V and 8 bases from J, with 25 bases in between. The CDR3 is 18 residues long. The CDR3 region has the DNA TGCGCCAGCAGCCAAGACCGCACCCCTCTCGGGAACCCTGGCGGCTACACCTTC. Translation: CASSQDRTPLGNPGGYTF.

The V and J genes are TRBV28 and TRBJ2-7; TRBD1 matches at 10 bases. V lost 6 bases and J lost 3; bases outside the gene matches: 11. There are 16 residues in the CDR3. In germline, CDR1 is MDHEN, CDR2 SYDVKM. DNA for the CDR3: TGTGCCAGCAGGACCGGAGGTGGGGACAGGGGCTACGAGCAGTACTTC. The encoded protein is CASRTGGGDRGYEQYF.

The rearrangement uses TRBV27 and TRBJ2-7; D is unclear. The CDR3 runs to 17 residues. Between the trimmed V and J ends, which lost 0 bases and 4 bases, there was a span of 19 bases. Germline lookup yields CDR1 MNHEY and CDR2 SMNVEV (reference sequence). CDR3 region: CASSLSFATPIPYEQYF. The CDR3 DNA reads as TGTGCCAGCAGTTTATCGTTCGCAACCCCTATACCATACGAGCAGTACTTC.

This chain connects TRBV30 to TRBJ2-5, with 8 bases identical to TRBD2. The V gene end was trimmed by 1 base and the J gene end by 5 bases; junction bases not matched to a gene: 9. The germline V gene encodes CDR1 GTSNPN and CDR2 SVGIG (reference sequence). This CDR3 is 15 amino acids long. The CDR3 here is CAWSGGGGMTETQYF. Written as DNA, the CDR3 is TGTGCCTGGAGTGGCGGCGGGGGGATGACGGAGACCCAGTACTTC.

The genes are TRBV7-6 and TRBJ1-1; D might be TRBD1 (6 bases). Germline CDR1 SGHVS, CDR2 FNYEAQ. The length of the CDR3 is 16 residues. V was pared by 2 bases and J by 1 base, with 14 bases between. Written as DNA, the CDR3 is TGTGCCAGCAGCTTACGTCGACAGGACCCGAACACTGAAGCTTTCTTT. This gives the protein CASSLRRQDPNTEAFF.

The CDR3 reads CASSFVPMTEAFF. The CDR3 DNA reads TGTGCCAGCAGTTTTGTCCCAATGACTGAAGCTTTCTTT. The chain uses TRBV27 and TRBJ1-1; D unresolved. Germline V gene data show CDR1 as MNHEY and CDR2 as SMNVEV (reference sequence). The CDR3 is 13 residues long. V was cut by 3 bases and J by 5 bases, with 10 bases left in between.

The chain uses TRBV11-1 and TRBJ1-1; D perhaps matches TRBD1 (5 bases). Deletions cut 5 bases from V and 11 bases from J, with 18 bases between. The germline gives CDR1 SGHAT, CDR2 FQDESV (reference sequence). The CDR3 sequence is 13 residues long. The CDR3 DNA is TGTGCCAGCAGCCTCCAGGGAACGGGTAGGGCTTTCTTT. This translates into CASSLQGTGRAFF.

The genes are TRBV19 and TRBJ2-3; 8 nucleotides align to TRBD2. Germline trimming cut 6 bases from V and 1 base from J; bases unmatched to any gene: 0. Germline V CDR1 and CDR2: LNHDA, SQIVND (reference sequence). CDR3 length equals 13 residues. CDR3 sequence: CASRTSGTDTQYF. For the CDR3, the DNA is TGTGCCAGTAGGACTAGCGGCACAGATACGCAGTATTTT. The full variable domain, with the rest looked up from reference TRBV19 and TRBJ2-3, is DGGITQSPKYLFRKEGQNVTLSCEQNLNHDAMYWYRQDPGQGLRLIYYSQIVNDFQKGDIAEGYSVSREKKESFPLTVTSAQKNPTAFYLCASRTSGTDTQYFGPGTRLTVL.

The rearrangement links TRBV7-9 to TRBJ2-3; 12 nucleotides align to TRBD1. Per the germline V gene, CDR1 is SEHNR and CDR2 is FQNEAQ (reference sequence). The CDR3 loop spans 15 amino acids. V shed 7 bases, J shed 4 bases, and the junction held 6 bases outside the gene matches. In nucleotides, the CDR3 is TGTGCCAGCAACCCCGGGACAGGGGGCTCAGATACGCAGTATTTT. Translated: CASNPGTGGSDTQYF. Together with reference TRBV7-9 and TRBJ2-3, the CDR3 gives the full variable domain: DTGVSQNPRHKITKRGQNVTFRCDPISEHNRLYWYRQTLGQGPEFLTYFQNEAQLEKSRLLSDRFSAERPKGSFSTLEIQRTEQGDSAMYLCASNPGTGGSDTQYFGPGTRLTVL.

The CDR3 region is CASSLEGDTGELFF. The CDR3 bases are TGTGCCAGCAGCTTAGAAGGGGATACCGGGGAGCTGTTTTTT. The V call is TRBV11-3, the J call TRBJ2-2; maybe TRBD1 (5 bases). Looked up from germline, CDR1 is SGHNT and CDR2 is YENEEA. V lost 0 bases, J lost 5 bases, and 7 bases lay in between. The CDR3 covers 14 residues.

V is TRBV15 and J is TRBJ1-5, with 9 bases lining up with TRBD1. CDR3 size: 16 residues. Germline V gives CDR1 LNHNV, CDR2 YYDKDF (reference sequence). The junction had 5 bases not matched to a gene; V was cut back by 0 bases and J by 5 bases. This chain's CDR3 is CATSRDARQGDQPQHF. The DNA for the CDR3 is TGTGCCACCAGCAGAGATGCGAGACAGGGGGATCAGCCCCAGCATTTT.

The CDR3 DNA is TGCGCCAGCAGCCCAAGGGGGGACAGGGACGTGAACACTGAAGCTTTCTTT. It encodes CASSPRGDRDVNTEAFF. The rearrangement links TRBV4-1 to TRBJ1-1, with 9 bases identical to TRBD1. CDR1 MGHRA and CDR2 YSYEKL come from the germline V gene. CDR3 size: 17 residues. V shed 4 bases, J shed 0 bases, and the junction held 9 bases outside the gene matches.

The chain employs TRBV5-1 and TRBJ1-2; possibly TRBD1 for D (5 bases). Trimming removed 0 bases at V and 3 bases at J, with 12 bases between. The CDR3 runs to 15 residues. Germline V gene sequence: CDR1 SGHRS, CDR2 YFSETQ. The CDR3 is CASSLVAREDYGYTF. CDR3 bases: TGCGCCAGCAGCTTGGTGGCCAGGGAGGACTATGGCTACACCTTC.

This sequence joins TRBV2 and TRBJ2-1; the D gene is possibly TRBD2 (7 bases). Trimming removed 5 bases from V and 7 bases from J, with 18 bases in between. Germline V CDR1 and CDR2: SNHLY, FYNNEI. The CDR3 length is 15 residues. CDR3 sequence: CASSPLGGGKNEQFF. Here the CDR3 DNA reads TGTGCCAGCAGTCCGCTTGGGGGGGGCAAGAATGAGCAGTTCTTC. The variable domain in full, completed from reference TRBV2 and TRBJ2-1, reads EPEVTQTPSHQVTQMGQEVILRCVPISNHLYFYWYRQILGQKVEFLVSFYNNEISEKSEIFDDQFSVERPDGSNFTLKIRSTKLEDSAMYFCASSPLGGGKNEQFFGPGTRLTVL.

This CDR3 reads CASSLELAGTDTQYF. DNA of the CDR3: TGTGCCAGCAGCTTAGAACTAGCGGGGACAGATACGCAGTATTTT. V is TRBV7-2 and J is TRBJ2-3; 10 bases are shared with TRBD2. The trim removed 1 base at V and 3 bases at J, leaving 1 base unmatched. Germline assignment: CDR1 SGHTA and CDR2 FQGNSA. There are 15 residues in the CDR3.

The V and J genes are TRBV15 and TRBJ2-1; TRBD2 matches 10 bases. V gave up 2 bases and J gave up 10 bases; unmatched junction bases: 8. The CDR3 consists of 15 residues. Germline CDR1 and CDR2: LNHNV and YYDKDF (reference sequence). The CDR3 nucleotides are TGTGCCACCAGCAGACTAGCGGGGGCTGAATGGGAGCAGTTCTTC. The encoded protein is CATSRLAGAEWEQFF.

The V and J genes are TRBV10-3 and TRBJ1-3, with 12 bases fitting TRBD1. CDR1 and CDR2 from the germline V gene are ENHRY and SYGVKD. V gave up 8 bases and J gave up 2 bases; unmatched junction bases: 1. CDR3 length equals 14 residues. The CDR3 sequence is CAIGTGGPGNTIYF. The CDR3 region has the DNA TGTGCCATCGGGACAGGGGGCCCTGGAAACACCATATATTTT.

The gene calls are TRBV5-6 and TRBJ2-5, with D perhaps TRBD2 (6 bases). The CDR3 loop spans 15 amino acids. CDR1 is SGHDT and CDR2 is YYEEEE in the germline V gene. Trimming took 2 bases from V and 2 from J, leaving 13 bases between them. As DNA, the CDR3 is TGTGCCAGCAGCTTTTTGGTGGGGAGGCAAGAGACCCAGTACTTC. This codes for CASSFLVGRQETQYF. The full variable domain, completed using reference TRBV5-6 and TRBJ2-5, is DAGVTQSPTHLIKTRGQQVTLRCSPKSGHDTVSWYQQALGQGPQFIFQYYEEEERQRGNFPDRFSGHQFPNYSSELNVNALLLGDSALYLCASSFLVGRQETQYFGPGTRLLVL.

This clone has only a few counts. The J gene is TRBJ1-1, the V gene TRBV7-2; possibly TRBD1 for D (6 bases). The CDR3 is 14 amino acids. Between the trimmed V and J ends, which lost 6 bases and 1 base, there was a span of 12 bases. The germline gives CDR1 SGHTA, CDR2 FQGNSA. The CDR3 DNA is TGTGCCAGCAGTTACCAAGGGGGGAACACTGAAGCTTTCTTT. As protein: CASSYQGGNTEAFF.

The CDR3 region is CASSADNNEQFF. In DNA form, the CDR3 reads TGTGCCAGCAGCGCGGACAACAATGAGCAGTTCTTC. The chain links TRBV6-5 to TRBJ2-1; maybe TRBD1 (5 bases). The CDR3 totals 12 residues. Germline V CDR1 and CDR2: MNHEY, SVGAGI. Trimming cost V 6 bases and J 5 bases, with 8 bases left between them.

The V call is TRBV7-9, the J call TRBJ2-3; TRBD1 agrees at 7 bases. CDR3 length: 16 residues. Germline V gene sequence: CDR1 SEHNR, CDR2 FQNEAQ (reference sequence). Trimming at V came to 6 bases and at J to 4 bases, leaving 13 bases not matched to a gene. This chain's CDR3 is CASSFMTVTGADTQYF. CDR3 DNA sequence: TGTGCCAGCAGTTTCATGACGGTCACAGGGGCAGATACGCAGTATTTT. Based on the CDR3 plus reference TRBV7-9 and TRBJ2-3, the full variable domain is DTGVSQNPRHKITKRGQNVTFRCDPISEHNRLYWYRQTLGQGPEFLTYFQNEAQLEKSRLLSDRFSAERPKGSFSTLEIQRTEQGDSAMYLCASSFMTVTGADTQYFGPGTRLTVL.

J is TRBJ2-7 and V is TRBV15; 7 bases are a match to TRBD2. This CDR3 has 15 amino acids. The ends lost 0 bases at V and 0 bases at J; junction bases unmatched: 2. Germline-derived CDR1 and CDR2 are LNHNV and YYDKDF (reference sequence). DNA for the CDR3: TGTGCCACCAGCAGAGATTGGGAGGGCTCCTACGAGCAGTACTTC. Its translation: CATSRDWEGSYEQYF. Using reference TRBV15 and TRBJ2-7 for the parts outside the CDR3, the full variable domain is DAMVIQNPRYQVTQFGKPVTLSCSQTLNHNVMYWYQQKSSQAPKLLFHYYDKDFNNEADTPDNFQSRRPNTSFCFLDIRSPGLGDTAMYLCATSRDWEGSYEQYFGPGTRLTVT.

This clone was seen once. The chain employs TRBV19 and TRBJ1-5, with 9 bases lining up with TRBD1. The germline V gene encodes CDR1 LNHDA and CDR2 SQIVND (reference sequence). This CDR3 is 16 amino acids long. J gave up 1 base and V 4 bases, and 5 bases lay outside the gene matches. CDR3: CASSNRQGGSNQPQHF. The DNA for the CDR3 is TGTGCCAGTAGTAATCGACAGGGGGGAAGCAATCAGCCCCAGCATTTT.